The entry below gives a single T cell receptor (beta chain) sequence along with its context. Its recognized antigen is unknown. Base qualities were left out, and no much larger clone turns up one base away. Donors formed part of the validation cohort, which comprised fewer than 150 subjects and was distinct from the first cohort of roughly 600 subjects. Library preparation used the immunoSEQ multiplex PCR assay. The original pipeline was this. A statistical classification framework was built for diagnosing cytomegalovirus status from the catalog of TCR beta chain sequences. The source is immuneACCESS, and TCRdb retained only in-frame sequences with V and J called. Part of the clones is not carried over; for the studies checked, unresolved V genes explain less than half of this, and the remainder is unexplained. The DNA gave D and trimming, while V, J and clone size come from that table. For this sample there are 150,000 or so clones; 89% appear just once. The ten largest clones represent about 8.2% of the sample.

Counted from cysteine to phenylalanine, this CDR3 has 13 amino acids. Solely the CDR3 DNA is kept, with 39 bases framed from the first base. CDR1 and CDR2 (SNHLY, FYNNEI) derive from the germline V gene. V drops 4 bases and J drops 3 bases, leaving 8 bases in between. The data belong to a study of cytomegalovirus exposure and HLA in healthy donors (dated by TCRdb to about 2017). Describing the broader study: A later analysis indicated that the 100 to 150 validation repertoires were generated on the platform also employed for the 700 or so repertoires of the first cohort. To predict cytomegalovirus infection status, the study combined high-throughput TCR immunosequencing, statistical association of individual TCRs with disease status, and machine learning. Besides the first cohort of 666 subjects, a separate validation cohort made up of over a hundred different subjects was used. The aim of the study was to test whether cataloging public T cell receptors could identify signatures of past pathogen exposure. Beyond this particular receptor, the publication reports: A later analysis found that TCRs clustered in the first cohort also tended to co-occur in the 100 to 150 validation repertoires, with 94% of cluster scores above 0. In vitro tests confirmed that a few of the cytomegalovirus-associated TCR beta chains recognize cytomegalovirus antigens. A total of fewer than 200 TCR beta chains were listed by the study as associated with cytomegalovirus. Most TCR sequences were observed very rarely across donors, whereas some public TCRs were present in many individuals. All 120 or so repertoires were used to score co-occurrence in the validation cohort in a later analysis, because that analysis had no HLA typing for the cohort. The classifier was reported to diagnose cytomegalovirus status with high specificity and sensitivity in both the original and validation cohorts. The authors suggested that the approach could potentially be generalized to other disease states and immunological phenotypes.

The sample consisted of PBMCs. This receptor was identified in a young woman in good health and CMV-seropositive. Here the chain combines TRBV2 and TRBJ2-3; TRBD1 is perhaps the D gene, given 5 matching bases. The DNA sequence follows: TGTGCCAGCAGTGGACAGACTACAGATACGCAGTATTTT. Its translation reads: CASSGQTTDTQYF.